This TCR beta chain originates from a study of blood T cell repertoires in COVID-19. Germline values: CDR1 LNHNV, CDR2 YYDKDF (reference sequence). The J segment lost 7 bases and the V segment lost 3 bases, leaving 5 bases of the junction unmatched. The CDR3 spans 14 residues. Original methodology: The assay estimated nucleated cells by amplifying reference gene primers. The protocol was immunoSEQ multiplex PCR, while the TCRdb copy is restricted to in-frame clones and leaves out a portion. V and J calls and clone size follow that table, whereas D and trimming were derived from the DNA. This table holds some 200,000 clones, 82% found once.

The sequencing input was PBMCs or T cells enriched from blood (not recorded which). The chain uses TRBV15 and TRBJ1-2, with TRBD1 matching over 10 bases. This clonotype was sampled from a man aged 35-49 years who had recovered from COVID-19. The CDR3 spells CATSRDRGLFGYTF. DNA for the CDR3: TGTGCCACCAGCAGGGACAGGGGGTTGTTTGGCTACACCTTC.